This T cell receptor beta chain was sequenced in a study of blood T cell repertoires in COVID-19. About the study: Whether acute or convalescent, the COVID-19 samples came from the United States, Italy and Spain. Nucleic acid was either cDNA or gDNA, and it came from T cells, B-cell-depleted T cells, or PBMCs.

Original handling: Amplification of reference gene primers provided the estimated nucleated cell counts. Repertoires were generated with immunoSEQ multiplex PCR, while TCRdb's copy carries only in-frame clones and drops some. Clonal size and the V and J genes are those of that table, whereas D and trimming came from the DNA. Counted here are 180,000 or so clones, about nine tenths occurring once; the ten biggest clones make up around 1.5%. Trimming stripped 2 bases from V and 2 bases from J, with 10 bases between. Per the germline V gene, CDR1 is SNHLY and CDR2 is FYNNEI. This CDR3 has 15 residues. The TCR was taken from a young man with active or convalescent COVID-19. The rearrangement links TRBV2 to TRBJ1-3; D unclear. Sequencing was done on a sample of peripheral blood. The CDR3 DNA reads as TGTGCCAGCAGTGAATTGACTGTAGCTGGAAACACCATATATTTT. Protein: CASSELTVAGNTIYF.